This T cell receptor beta chain was captured in a study of shared clonotypes between healthy human individuals. Study as a whole: Each donor had three CD4 naive, three CD4 memory, two CD8 naive and one CD8 memory plate.

CD45RO-negative CD8 cells positively selected for CCR7 made up the naive population, which excluded terminally differentiated effector memory CD45RA+ cells. Adult Caucasians living in Nashville, Tennessee made up all of the donors. A word on this clone: What it binds is unknown.

Every immunoSEQ plate was one replicate of a subset's evenly spread DNA. Sequencing used immunoSEQ multiplex PCR; TCRdb keeps in-frame clones, though not all of them. Counted here are millions of clones, about 92% occurring once; the ten biggest clones make up 1.5% to 2%. Regarding the study as a whole: Blood alone was sampled, and tissue repertoires likely differ.

The specimen sequenced was naive CD8+ T cells from PBMCs. This sequence originates from a man younger than 35 in good health. Some clones in this sample may be carry-over from other donors' samples.

This CDR3 is CASSGTTGGSVYEQYF. Written as DNA, the CDR3 is TGTGCCAGTAGTGGGACGACAGGGGGGTCCGTCTACGAGCAGTACTTC. This chain uses TRBV19 with TRBJ2-7; 9 bases match TRBD1. The junction had 11 bases not matched to a gene; V was cut back by 5 bases and J by 3 bases. The CDR3 covers 16 residues. CDR1 and CDR2 from the germline V gene are LNHDA and SQIVND (reference sequence).